This T cell receptor beta chain was profiled in a study of vaccination and CD4 T cells after COVID-19 (dated 2022 in TCRdb). About the investigation overall: In the convalescent cohort there were six males and four females, among whom were two Hispanic individuals, seven Caucasians, two Asians and one multiracial person. Each participant got two doses of either the Pfizer-BioNTech BNT162b2 vaccine (n=8) or the Moderna mRNA-1273 vaccine (n=2). The spike-specific CD4+ TCR repertoire was compared before and after mRNA vaccination in about nine COVID-19 convalescent patients and a handful of infection-naive healthy vaccine recipients. Memory CD4+ T cell crossreactivity between SARS-CoV-2 and common cold coronavirus spike proteins was assessed at the TCR clonotype level in an earlier paper using these donors. In control cultures, a CEFX viral epitope pool was used as positive control, an HIV-1 Nef peptide pool was used as negative control, or no peptide was added. Culture stimuli were overlapping spike peptide pools from SARS-CoV-2 and from the common cold coronaviruses HCoV-NL63, HCoV-OC43 and HCoV-229E. Post-vaccine blood samples were obtained a median of about 72 days after the second vaccine dose, with a range of about 14 to 250 days. Post-COVID blood samples were collected from convalescent patients a median of approximately 100 days after diagnosis, with a range of about 30 to 161 days. What the authors observed across the whole study: Nearly all vaccine-specific clones in convalescent patients (304 of 307) were mono-reactive for SARS-CoV-2 spike rather than cross-reactive with common cold coronaviruses. Only a relatively small number of convalescent patients were included in the study, and early timepoints following natural infection were not analyzed. Among convalescent patients, a median about 86% of the SARS-CoV-2-reactive clones seen after vaccination appeared only after vaccination, which suggests priming specific to the vaccine. The median number of SARS-CoV-2-reactive clonotypes rose from 21 after infection to 38 after vaccination, but the change was not significant.

As for this clonotype: No cognate antigen has been identified for it. Within one base of it there is no much larger clone, and no base qualities were kept.

The germline V gene specifies ENHRY as CDR1 and SYGVKD as CDR2. Trimming takes 8 bases from V and 2 bases from J, and the germline ends sit 11 bases apart. The CDR3 covers 13 residues, taking in both the cysteine and the phenylalanine. Only CDR3 DNA remains: 39 bases, in frame from the first base. The intended sense of this specimen's treatment or condition label: roughly ten-day PBMC culture with coronavirus spike peptide pools or control peptides (ViraFEST assay). CD4+ T cells from unexposed donors were collected before the COVID-19 pandemic (2011-2018). To expand antigen-specific T cells with peptide pools and then pick out the expanded clonotypes through TCR sequencing, the study relied on the ViraFEST assay. PBMCs were cultured at about 2 million per well in IMDM supplemented with approximately 4.7% human AB serum and 9 to 10 IU/ml IL-2, with about 10 ug/ml peptide pools added. Half of the culture medium was replaced with fresh IL-2-containing medium on days 3 and 7. After approximately eleven days of culture, CD4+ T cells were isolated by negative selection using the EasySep CD4+ T cell isolation kit. As far as cell numbers permitted, CD4+ T cells from unexposed donors were tested for reactivity against SARS-CoV-2 S and N as well as four spike pools from common cold coronaviruses. Ficoll-Paque Plus gradient centrifugation was used to isolate PBMCs from whole blood, and the isolated PBMCs were then either used fresh or cryopreserved at -140C. Triplicate wells were generally used for each culture condition. The leukapheresis product used for the unexposed donors was purchased from a commercial source.

The library was made by PCR. DNA from cultured CD4+ T cells underwent TCR sequencing with the Oncomine TCR Beta short-read assay at the Johns Hopkins FTIC core. The QIAamp micro DNA kit was used to extract genomic DNA from the cultured CD4+ T cells. Oncomine TCR Beta libraries made from cultured CD4+ T cells were pooled using unique dual indexes and sequenced on an Illumina iSeq 100. In the paper's pipeline: Non-productive sequences were removed, and CDR3s that did not start with C, did not end with F or W, or were shorter than 7 amino acids were discarded. Antigen-specific clonotypes were identified with the MANAFEST web application by comparing peptide-stimulated wells with reference and other culture wells. An FDR below 0.05, an odds ratio above 5, and a productive frequency above 0.1% in at least two of three replicate wells were required for clones to be considered positive. Clonotypes that were significantly expanded in both SARS-CoV-2 spike wells and at least one common cold coronavirus spike condition were defined as cross-reactive. Levenshtein distances (stringdist) and unrooted phylogenetic trees (ape) in R version 3.6.1 were used to assess CDR3 homology. TCRdb's own reprocessing of the public reads used fastp at Q25 and MiXCR and kept productive beta chains. Entries that share a CDR3 protein sequence are merged under the most common genes and DNA. TCRdb, rather than the study authors, made the V and J calls. The sample contains thousands of distinct CDR3 sequences, just under 40% of them found a single time. The ten largest make up around 21% of the sample.

The source material was CD4+ T cells from blood, cultured in vitro. The receptor's source is a human donor in good health. Recombination linked TRBV10-3 to TRBJ2-3, with TRBD2 tentatively as D gene (5 bases match). The nucleotide sequence reads as follows: TGTGCCATCGCCGGACTGAACACAGATACGCAGTATTTT. The resulting protein is CAIAGLNTDTQYF.